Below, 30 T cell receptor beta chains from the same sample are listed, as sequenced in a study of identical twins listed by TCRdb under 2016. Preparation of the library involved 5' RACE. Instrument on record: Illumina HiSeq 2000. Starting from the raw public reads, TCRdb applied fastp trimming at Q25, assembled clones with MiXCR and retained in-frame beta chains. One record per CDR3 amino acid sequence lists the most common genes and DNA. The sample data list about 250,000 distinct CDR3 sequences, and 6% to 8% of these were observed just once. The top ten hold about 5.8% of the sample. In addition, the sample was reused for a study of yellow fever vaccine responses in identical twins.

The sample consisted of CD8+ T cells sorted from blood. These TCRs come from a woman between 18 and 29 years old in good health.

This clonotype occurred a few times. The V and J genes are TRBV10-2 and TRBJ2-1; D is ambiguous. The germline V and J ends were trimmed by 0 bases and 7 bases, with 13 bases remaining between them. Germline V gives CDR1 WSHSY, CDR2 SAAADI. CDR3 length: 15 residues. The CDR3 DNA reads TGCGCCAGCAGTGAGTCGAATTGGGGTTGGAATGAGCAGTTCTTC. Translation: CASSESNWGWNEQFF.

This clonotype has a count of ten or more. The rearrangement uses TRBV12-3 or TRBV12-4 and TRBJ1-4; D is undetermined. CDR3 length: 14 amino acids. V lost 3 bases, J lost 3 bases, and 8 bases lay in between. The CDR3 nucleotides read TGTGCCAGCAGTTTTAGTGGACCTAATGAAAAACTGTTTTTT. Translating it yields CASSFSGPNEKLFF.

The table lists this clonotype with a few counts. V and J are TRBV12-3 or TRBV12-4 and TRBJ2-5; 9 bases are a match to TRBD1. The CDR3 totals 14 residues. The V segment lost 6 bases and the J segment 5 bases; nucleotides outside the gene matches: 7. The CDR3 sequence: CASSYRGRRETQYF. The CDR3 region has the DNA TGTGCCAGCAGCTACAGGGGGCGCAGGGAGACCCAGTACTTC.

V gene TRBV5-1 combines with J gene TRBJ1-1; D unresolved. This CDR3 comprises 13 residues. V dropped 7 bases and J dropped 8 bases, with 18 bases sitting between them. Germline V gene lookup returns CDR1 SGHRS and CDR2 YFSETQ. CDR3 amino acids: CASSPQAQFEAFF. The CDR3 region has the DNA TGCGCCAGCTCGCCCCAGGCGCAGTTCGAAGCTTTCTTT. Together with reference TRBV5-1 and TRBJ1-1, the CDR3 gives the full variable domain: KAGVTQTPRYLIKTRGQQVTLSCSPISGHRSVSWYQQTPGQGLQFLFEYFSETQRNKGNFPGRFSGRQFSNSRSEMNVSTLELGDSALYLCASSPQAQFEAFFGQGTRLTVV.

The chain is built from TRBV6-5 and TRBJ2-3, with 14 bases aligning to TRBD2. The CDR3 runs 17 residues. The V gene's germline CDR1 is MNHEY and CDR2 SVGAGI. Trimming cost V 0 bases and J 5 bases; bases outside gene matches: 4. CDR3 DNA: TGTGCCAGCAGTTACTCGGGACTAGCGGGAGATGTAGATACGCAGTATTTT. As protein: CASSYSGLAGDVDTQYF.

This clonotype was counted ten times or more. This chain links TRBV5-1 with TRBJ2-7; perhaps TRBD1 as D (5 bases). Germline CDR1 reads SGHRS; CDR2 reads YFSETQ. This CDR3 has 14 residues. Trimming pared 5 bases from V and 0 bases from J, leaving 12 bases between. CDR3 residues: CASSPDRGSYEQYF. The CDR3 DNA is TGCGCCAGCAGTCCCGATAGGGGCTCCTACGAGCAGTACTTC. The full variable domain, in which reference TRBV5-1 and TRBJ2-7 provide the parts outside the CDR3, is KAGVTQTPRYLIKTRGQQVTLSCSPISGHRSVSWYQQTPGQGLQFLFEYFSETQRNKGNFPGRFSGRQFSNSRSEMNVSTLELGDSALYLCASSPDRGSYEQYFGPGTRLTVT.

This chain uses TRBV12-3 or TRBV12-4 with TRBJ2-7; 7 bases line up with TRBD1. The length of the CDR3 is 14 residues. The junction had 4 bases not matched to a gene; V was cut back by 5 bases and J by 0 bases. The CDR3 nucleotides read TGTGCCAGCAGTGTGGGACAGAGCTCCTACGAGCAGTACTTC. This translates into CASSVGQSSYEQYF.

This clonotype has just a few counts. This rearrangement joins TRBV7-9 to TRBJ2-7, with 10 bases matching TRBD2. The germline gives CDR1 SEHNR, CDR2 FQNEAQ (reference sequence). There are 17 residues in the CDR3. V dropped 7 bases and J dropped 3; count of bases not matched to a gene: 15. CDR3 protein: CASINPASGGPFYEQYF. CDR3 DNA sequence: TGTGCCAGCATCAATCCCGCTAGCGGGGGACCATTCTACGAGCAGTACTTC.

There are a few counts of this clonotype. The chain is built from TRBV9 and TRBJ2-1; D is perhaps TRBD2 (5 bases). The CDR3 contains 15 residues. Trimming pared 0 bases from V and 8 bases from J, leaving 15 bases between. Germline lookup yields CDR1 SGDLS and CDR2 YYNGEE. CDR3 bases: TGTGCCAGCAGCGTAGGCGGACTCTTGGATGATGAGCAGTTCTTC. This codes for CASSVGGLLDDEQFF.

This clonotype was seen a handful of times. CDR3 sequence: CASSLAGANQPQHF. The CDR3 DNA is TGTGCCAGCAGTTTAGCTGGGGCCAATCAGCCCCAGCATTTT. The gene calls are TRBV12-3 or TRBV12-4 and TRBJ1-5; D might be TRBD1 (5 bases). CDR3 size: 14 residues. V was shortened by 0 bases and J by 3 bases, with 6 bases between the two germline ends.

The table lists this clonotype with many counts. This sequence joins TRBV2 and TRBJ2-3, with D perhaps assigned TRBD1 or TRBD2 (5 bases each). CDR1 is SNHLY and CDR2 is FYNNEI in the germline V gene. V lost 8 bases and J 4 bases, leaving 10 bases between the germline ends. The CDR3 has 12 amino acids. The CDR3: CASRGAADTQYF. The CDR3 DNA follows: TGTGCCAGCCGAGGGGCGGCAGATACGCAGTATTTT.

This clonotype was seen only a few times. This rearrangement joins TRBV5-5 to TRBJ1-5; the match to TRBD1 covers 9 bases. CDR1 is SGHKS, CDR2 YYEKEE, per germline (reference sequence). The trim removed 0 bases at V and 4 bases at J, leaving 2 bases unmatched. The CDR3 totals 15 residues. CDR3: CASSLATGGNQPQHF. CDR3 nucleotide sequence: TGTGCCAGCAGCTTGGCGACAGGGGGAAATCAGCCCCAGCATTTT.

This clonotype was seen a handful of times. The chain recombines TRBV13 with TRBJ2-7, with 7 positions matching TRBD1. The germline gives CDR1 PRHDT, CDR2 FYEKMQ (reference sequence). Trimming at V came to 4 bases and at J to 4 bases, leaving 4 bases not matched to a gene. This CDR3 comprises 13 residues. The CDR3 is CASSWGTAYEQYV. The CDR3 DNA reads TGTGCCAGCAGCTGGGGGACAGCATACGAGCAGTACGTC.

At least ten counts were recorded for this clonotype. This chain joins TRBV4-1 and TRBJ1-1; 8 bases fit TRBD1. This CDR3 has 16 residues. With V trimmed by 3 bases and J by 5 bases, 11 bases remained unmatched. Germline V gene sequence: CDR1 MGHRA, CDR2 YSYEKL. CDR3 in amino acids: CASSHLSRTGWTEAFF. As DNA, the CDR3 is TGCGCCAGCAGCCACCTTTCCCGGACAGGGTGGACTGAAGCTTTCTTT.

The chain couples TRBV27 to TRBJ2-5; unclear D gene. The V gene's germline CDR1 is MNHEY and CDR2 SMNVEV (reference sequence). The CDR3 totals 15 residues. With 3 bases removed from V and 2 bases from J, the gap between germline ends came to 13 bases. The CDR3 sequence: CASSLGIEQQETQYF. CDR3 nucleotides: TGTGCCAGCAGTTTGGGAATTGAACAACAAGAGACCCAGTACTTC.

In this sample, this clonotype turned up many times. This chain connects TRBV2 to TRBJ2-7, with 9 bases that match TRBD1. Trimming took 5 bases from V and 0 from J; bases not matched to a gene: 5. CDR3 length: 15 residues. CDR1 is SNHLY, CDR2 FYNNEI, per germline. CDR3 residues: CASSTGTGSSYEQYF. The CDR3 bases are TGTGCCAGCAGTACCGGGACAGGGAGCTCCTACGAGCAGTACTTC. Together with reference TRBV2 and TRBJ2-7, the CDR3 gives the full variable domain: EPEVTQTPSHQVTQMGQEVILRCVPISNHLYFYWYRQILGQKVEFLVSFYNNEISEKSEIFDDQFSVERPDGSNFTLKIRSTKLEDSAMYFCASSTGTGSSYEQYFGPGTRLTVT.

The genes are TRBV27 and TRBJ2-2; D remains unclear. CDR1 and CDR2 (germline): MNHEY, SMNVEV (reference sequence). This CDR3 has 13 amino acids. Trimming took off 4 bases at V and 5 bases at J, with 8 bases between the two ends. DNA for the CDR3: TGTGCCAGCAGTTATTCATTGACCGGGGAGCTGTTTTTT. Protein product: CASSYSLTGELFF.

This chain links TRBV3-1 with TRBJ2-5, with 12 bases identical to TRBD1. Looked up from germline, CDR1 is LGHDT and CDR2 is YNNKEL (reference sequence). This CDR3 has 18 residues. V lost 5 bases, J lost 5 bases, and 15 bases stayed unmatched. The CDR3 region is CASSRTLPGQGAGETQYF. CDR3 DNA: TGTGCCAGCAGCAGGACTCTACCGGGACAGGGGGCGGGGGAGACCCAGTACTTC.

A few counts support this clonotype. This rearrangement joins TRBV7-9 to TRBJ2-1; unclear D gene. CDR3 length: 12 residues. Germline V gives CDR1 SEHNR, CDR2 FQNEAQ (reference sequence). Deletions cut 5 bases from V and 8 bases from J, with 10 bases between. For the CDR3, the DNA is TGTGCCAGCAGCATGACCCCGGATGAGCAGTTCTTC. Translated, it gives CASSMTPDEQFF.

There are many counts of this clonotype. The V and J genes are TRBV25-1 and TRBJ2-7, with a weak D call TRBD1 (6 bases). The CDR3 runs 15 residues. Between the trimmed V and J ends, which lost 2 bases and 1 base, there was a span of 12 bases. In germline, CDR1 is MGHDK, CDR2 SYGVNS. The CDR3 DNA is TGTGCCAGCAGTGAAGGACCGGACAGATCCTACGAGCAGTACTTC. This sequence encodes CASSEGPDRSYEQYF.

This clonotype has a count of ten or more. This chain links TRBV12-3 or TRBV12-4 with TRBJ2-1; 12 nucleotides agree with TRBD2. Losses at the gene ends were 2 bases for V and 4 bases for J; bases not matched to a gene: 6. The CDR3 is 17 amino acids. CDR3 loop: CASSLIGGTSGYNEQFF. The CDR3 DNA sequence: TGTGCCAGCAGTTTAATCGGGGGGACTAGCGGGTACAATGAGCAGTTCTTC.

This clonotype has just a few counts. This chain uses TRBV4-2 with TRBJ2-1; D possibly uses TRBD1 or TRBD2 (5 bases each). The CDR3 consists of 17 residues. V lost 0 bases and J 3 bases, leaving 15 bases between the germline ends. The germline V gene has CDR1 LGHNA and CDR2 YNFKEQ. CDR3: CASSQDGGSVNYNEQFF. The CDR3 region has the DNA TGTGCCAGCAGCCAAGATGGGGGTAGCGTGAACTACAATGAGCAGTTCTTC.

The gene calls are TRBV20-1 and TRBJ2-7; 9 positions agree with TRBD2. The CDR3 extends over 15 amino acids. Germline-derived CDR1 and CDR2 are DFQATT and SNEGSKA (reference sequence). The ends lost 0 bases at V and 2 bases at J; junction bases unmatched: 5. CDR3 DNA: TGCAGTGCTAGAGATTGGGCGGGAGGGACCTACGAGCAGTACTTC. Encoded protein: CSARDWAGGTYEQYF.

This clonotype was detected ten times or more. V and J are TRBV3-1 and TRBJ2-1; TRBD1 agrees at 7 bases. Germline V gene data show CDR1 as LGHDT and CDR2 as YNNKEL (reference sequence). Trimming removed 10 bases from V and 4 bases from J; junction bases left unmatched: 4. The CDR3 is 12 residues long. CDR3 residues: CAIQDRYNEQFF. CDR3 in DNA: TGTGCCATCCAGGACAGGTACAATGAGCAGTTCTTC.

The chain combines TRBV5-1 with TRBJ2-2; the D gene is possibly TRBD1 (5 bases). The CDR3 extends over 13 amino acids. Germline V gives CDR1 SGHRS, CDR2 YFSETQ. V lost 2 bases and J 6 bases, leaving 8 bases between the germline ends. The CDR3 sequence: CASSFWGPGELFF. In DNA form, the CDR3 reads TGCGCCAGCAGCTTCTGGGGCCCCGGGGAGCTGTTTTTT.

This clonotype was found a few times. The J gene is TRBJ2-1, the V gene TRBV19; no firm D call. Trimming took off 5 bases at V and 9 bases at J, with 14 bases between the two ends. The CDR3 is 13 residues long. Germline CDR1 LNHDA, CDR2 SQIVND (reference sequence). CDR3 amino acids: CASSWTSGPEQFF. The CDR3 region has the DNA TGTGCCAGTAGTTGGACCTCCGGCCCTGAGCAGTTCTTC.

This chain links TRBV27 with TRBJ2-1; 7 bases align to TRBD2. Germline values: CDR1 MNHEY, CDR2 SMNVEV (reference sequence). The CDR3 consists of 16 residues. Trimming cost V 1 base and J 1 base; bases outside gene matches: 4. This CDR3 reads CASSLFPSGSYNEQFF. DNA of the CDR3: TGTGCCAGCAGTTTATTTCCTAGCGGTTCCTACAATGAGCAGTTCTTC.

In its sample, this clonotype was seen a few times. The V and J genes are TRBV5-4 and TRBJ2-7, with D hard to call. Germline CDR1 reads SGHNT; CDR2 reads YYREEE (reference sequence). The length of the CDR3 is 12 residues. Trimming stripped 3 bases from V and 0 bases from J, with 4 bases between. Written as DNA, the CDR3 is TGTGCCAGCAGCTCTGACTCCTACGAGCAGTACGTC. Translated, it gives CASSSDSYEQYV.

In nucleotides, the CDR3 is TGCAGCGTTGTCGGTGGTTTGAGTGAAGCTTTCTTT. Amino acid sequence: CSVVGGLSEAFF. V gene TRBV29-1 combines with J gene TRBJ1-1; D gene ambiguous. The CDR3 length is 12 residues. V was shortened by 4 bases and J by 7 bases, with 13 bases between the two germline ends. The germline gives CDR1 SQVTM, CDR2 ANQGSEA.

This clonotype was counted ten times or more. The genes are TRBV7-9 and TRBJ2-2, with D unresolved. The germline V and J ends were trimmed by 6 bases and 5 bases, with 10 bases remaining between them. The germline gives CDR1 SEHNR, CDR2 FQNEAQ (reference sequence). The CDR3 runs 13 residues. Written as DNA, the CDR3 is TGTGCCAGCAGTCCCCGGGTAACCGGGGAGCTGTTTTTT. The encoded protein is CASSPRVTGELFF.